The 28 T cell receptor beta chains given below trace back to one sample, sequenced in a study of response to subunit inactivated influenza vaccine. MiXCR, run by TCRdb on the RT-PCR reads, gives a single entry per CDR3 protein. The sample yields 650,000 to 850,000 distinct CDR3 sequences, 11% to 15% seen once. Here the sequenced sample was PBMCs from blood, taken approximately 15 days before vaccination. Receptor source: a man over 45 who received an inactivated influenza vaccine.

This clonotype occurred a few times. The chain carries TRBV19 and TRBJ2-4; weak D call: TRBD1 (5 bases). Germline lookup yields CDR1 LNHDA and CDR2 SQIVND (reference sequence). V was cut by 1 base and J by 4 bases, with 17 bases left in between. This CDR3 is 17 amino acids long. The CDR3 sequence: CASSIVPRQGWKNIQYF. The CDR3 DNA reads TGTGCCAGTAGTATAGTCCCCCGGCAGGGCTGGAAAAACATTCAGTACTTC.

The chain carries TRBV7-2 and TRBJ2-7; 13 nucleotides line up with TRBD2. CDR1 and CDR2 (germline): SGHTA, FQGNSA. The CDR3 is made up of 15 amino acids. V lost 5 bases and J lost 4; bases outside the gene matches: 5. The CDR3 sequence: CASSTELAGGYEQYF. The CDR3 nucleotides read TGTGCCAGCAGCACAGAACTAGCGGGGGGGTACGAGCAGTACTTC.

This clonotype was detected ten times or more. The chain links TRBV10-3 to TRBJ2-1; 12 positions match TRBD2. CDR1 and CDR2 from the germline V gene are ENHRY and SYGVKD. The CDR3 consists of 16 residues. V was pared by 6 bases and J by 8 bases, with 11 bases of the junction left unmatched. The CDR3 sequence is CAIRPTGLAGLHEQFF. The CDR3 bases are TGTGCCATCAGACCCACAGGACTAGCGGGGTTACATGAGCAGTTCTTC.

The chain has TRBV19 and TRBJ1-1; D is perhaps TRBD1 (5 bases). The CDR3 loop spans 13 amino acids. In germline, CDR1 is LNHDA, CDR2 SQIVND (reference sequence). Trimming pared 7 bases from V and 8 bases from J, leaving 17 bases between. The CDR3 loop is CASIKIGTSEAFF. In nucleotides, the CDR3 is TGTGCCAGTATCAAAATCGGGACTTCCGAAGCTTTCTTT.

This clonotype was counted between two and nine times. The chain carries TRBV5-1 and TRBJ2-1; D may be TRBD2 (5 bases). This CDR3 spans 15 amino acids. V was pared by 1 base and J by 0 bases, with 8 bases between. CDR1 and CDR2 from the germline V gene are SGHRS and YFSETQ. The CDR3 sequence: CASSLTAVSYNEQFF. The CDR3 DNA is TGCGCCAGCAGCTTGACAGCGGTCTCCTACAATGAGCAGTTCTTC.

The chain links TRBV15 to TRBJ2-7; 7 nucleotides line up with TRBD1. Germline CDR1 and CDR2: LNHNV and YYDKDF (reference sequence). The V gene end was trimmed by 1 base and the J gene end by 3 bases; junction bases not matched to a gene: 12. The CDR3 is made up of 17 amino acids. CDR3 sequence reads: CATSRVIRQGLIYEQYF. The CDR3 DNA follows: TGTGCCACCAGCAGAGTAATCCGACAGGGTCTTATCTACGAGCAGTACTTC.

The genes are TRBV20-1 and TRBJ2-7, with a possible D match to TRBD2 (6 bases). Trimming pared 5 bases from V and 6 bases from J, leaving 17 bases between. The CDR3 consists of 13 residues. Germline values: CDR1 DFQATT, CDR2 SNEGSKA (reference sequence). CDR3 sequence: CSASTGLPSEQYF. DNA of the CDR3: TGCAGTGCTTCTACGGGACTCCCATCCGAGCAGTACTTC.

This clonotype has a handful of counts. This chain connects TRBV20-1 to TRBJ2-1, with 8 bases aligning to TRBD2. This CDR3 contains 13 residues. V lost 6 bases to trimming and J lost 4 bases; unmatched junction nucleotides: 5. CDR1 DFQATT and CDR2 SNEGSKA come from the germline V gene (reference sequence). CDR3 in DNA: TGCAGTGCCCTTAGCGGGATATACAATGAGCAGTTCTTC. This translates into CSALSGIYNEQFF.

The CDR3 sequence: CSAKGSTEAFF. The CDR3 nucleotides are TGCAGCGCCAAGGGGAGCACTGAAGCTTTCTTT. This chain connects TRBV29-1 to TRBJ1-1; possible D gene TRBD1, 5 bases. Germline loops: CDR1 SQVTM, CDR2 ANQGSEA. Between the trimmed V and J ends, which lost 7 bases and 4 bases, there was a span of 10 bases. The CDR3 length is 11 residues.

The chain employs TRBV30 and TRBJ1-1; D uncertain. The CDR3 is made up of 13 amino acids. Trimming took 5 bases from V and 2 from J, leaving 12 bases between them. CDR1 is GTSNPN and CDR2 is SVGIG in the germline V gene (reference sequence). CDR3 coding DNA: TGTGCCTGGGCCCAGTGGGTAAACACTGAAGCTTTCTTT. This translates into CAWAQWVNTEAFF. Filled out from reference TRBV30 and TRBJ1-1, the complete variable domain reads SQTIHQWPATLVQPVGSPLSLECTVEGTSNPNLYWYRQAAGRGLQLLFYSVGIGQISSEVPQNLSASRPQDRQFILSSKKLLLSDSGFYLCAWAQWVNTEAFFGQGTRLTVV.

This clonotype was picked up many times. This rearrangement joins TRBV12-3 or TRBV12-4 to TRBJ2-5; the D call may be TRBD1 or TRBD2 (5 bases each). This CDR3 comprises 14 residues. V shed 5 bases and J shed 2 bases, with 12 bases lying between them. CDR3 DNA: TGTGCCAGCAGTGTCGGGACCAAACAAGAGACCCAGTACTTC. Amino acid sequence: CASSVGTKQETQYF.

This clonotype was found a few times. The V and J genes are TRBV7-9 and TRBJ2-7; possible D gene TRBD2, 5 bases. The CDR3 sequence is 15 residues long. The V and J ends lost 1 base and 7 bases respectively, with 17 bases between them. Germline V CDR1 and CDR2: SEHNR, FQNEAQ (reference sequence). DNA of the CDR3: TGTGCCAGCAGCTTAGGCGGGCTTCGCCCTTGGGAGCAGTACTTC. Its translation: CASSLGGLRPWEQYF. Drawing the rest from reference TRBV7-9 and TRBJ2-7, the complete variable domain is DTGVSQNPRHKITKRGQNVTFRCDPISEHNRLYWYRQTLGQGPEFLTYFQNEAQLEKSRLLSDRFSAERPKGSFSTLEIQRTEQGDSAMYLCASSLGGLRPWEQYFGPGTRLTVT.

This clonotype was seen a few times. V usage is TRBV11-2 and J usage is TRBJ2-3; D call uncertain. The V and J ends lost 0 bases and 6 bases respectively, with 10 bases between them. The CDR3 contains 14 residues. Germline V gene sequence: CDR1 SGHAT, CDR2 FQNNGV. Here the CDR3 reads CASSLDRTSDTQYF. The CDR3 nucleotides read TGTGCCAGCAGCTTAGATCGCACGTCGGATACGCAGTATTTT.

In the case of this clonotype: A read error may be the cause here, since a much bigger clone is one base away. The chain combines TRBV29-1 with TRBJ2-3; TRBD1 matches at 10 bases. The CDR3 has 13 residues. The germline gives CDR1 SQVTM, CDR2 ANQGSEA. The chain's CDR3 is CSALTGGVDAQYF. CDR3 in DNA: TGCAGCGCCCTGACAGGGGGCGTAGATGCGCAGTATTTT.

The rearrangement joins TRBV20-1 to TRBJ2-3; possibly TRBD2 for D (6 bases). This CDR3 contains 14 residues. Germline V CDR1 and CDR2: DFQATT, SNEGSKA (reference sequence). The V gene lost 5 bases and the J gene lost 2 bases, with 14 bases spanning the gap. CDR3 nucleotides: TGCAGTGCTTTAGTAGCGGAATTCACAGATACGCAGTATTTT. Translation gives CSALVAEFTDTQYF.

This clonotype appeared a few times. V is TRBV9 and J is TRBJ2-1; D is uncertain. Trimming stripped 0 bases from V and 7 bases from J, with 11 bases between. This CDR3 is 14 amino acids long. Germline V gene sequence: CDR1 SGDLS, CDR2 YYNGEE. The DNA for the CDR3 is TGTGCCAGCAGCGTAGGTCCTAATGGGAATGAGCAGTTCTTC. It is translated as CASSVGPNGNEQFF.

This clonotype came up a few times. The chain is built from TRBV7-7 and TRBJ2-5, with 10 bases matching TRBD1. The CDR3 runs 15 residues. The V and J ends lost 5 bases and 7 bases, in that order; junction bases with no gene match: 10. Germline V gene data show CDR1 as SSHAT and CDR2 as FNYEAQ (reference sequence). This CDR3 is CASSPTRQGAGTQYF. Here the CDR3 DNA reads TGTGCCAGCAGCCCTACGAGACAGGGGGCAGGGACCCAGTACTTC.

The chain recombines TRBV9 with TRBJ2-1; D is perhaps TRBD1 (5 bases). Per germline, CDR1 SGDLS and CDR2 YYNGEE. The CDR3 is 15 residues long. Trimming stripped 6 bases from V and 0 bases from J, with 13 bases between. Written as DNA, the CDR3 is TGTGCCAGCACCCAGGGCGGTAGCTCCTACAATGAGCAGTTCTTC. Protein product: CASTQGGSSYNEQFF.

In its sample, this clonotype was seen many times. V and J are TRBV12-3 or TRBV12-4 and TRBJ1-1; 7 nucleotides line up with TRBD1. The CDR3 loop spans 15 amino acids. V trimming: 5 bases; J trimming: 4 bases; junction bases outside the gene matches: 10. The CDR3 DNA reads TGTGCCAGCAGTCCGGGACAGCCTCGGGGCACTGAAGCTTTCTTT. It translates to CASSPGQPRGTEAFF.

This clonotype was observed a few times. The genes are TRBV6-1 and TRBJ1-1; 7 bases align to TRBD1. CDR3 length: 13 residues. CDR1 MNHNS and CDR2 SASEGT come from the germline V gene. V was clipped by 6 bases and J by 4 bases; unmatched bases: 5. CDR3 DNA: TGTGCCAGCAGACGACAGGGAGGCACTGAAGCTTTCTTT. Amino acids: CASRRQGGTEAFF.

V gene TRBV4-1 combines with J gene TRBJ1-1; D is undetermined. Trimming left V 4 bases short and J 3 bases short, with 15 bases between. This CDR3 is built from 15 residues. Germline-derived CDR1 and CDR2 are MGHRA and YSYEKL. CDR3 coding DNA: TGCGCCAGCAGCCGAGGAGTCGGCCGTCACACTGAAGCTTTCTTT. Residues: CASSRGVGRHTEAFF.

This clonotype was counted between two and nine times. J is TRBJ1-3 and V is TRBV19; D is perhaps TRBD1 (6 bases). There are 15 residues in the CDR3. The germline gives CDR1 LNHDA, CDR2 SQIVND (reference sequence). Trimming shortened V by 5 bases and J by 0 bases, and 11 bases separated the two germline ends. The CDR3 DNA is TGTGCCAGTAGTCAGGGGCCAGGCTCTGGAAACACCATATATTTT. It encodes CASSQGPGSGNTIYF.

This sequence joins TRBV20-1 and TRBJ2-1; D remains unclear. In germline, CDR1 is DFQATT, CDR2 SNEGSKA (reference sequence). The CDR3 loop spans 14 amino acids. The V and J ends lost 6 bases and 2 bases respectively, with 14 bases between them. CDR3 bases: TGCAGTGCCACCGTACTGATCACCTACAATGAGCAGTTCTTC. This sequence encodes CSATVLITYNEQFF.

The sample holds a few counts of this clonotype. CDR3: CSARDGDRFSSGANVLTF. CDR3 nucleotide sequence: TGCAGTGCTAGAGATGGCGACAGATTCAGCTCTGGGGCCAACGTCCTGACTTTC. The chain employs TRBV20-1 and TRBJ2-6; D is possibly TRBD1 (5 bases). CDR1 and CDR2 from the germline V gene are DFQATT and SNEGSKA (reference sequence). With 0 bases removed from V and 0 bases from J, the gap between germline ends came to 15 bases. The CDR3 totals 18 residues.

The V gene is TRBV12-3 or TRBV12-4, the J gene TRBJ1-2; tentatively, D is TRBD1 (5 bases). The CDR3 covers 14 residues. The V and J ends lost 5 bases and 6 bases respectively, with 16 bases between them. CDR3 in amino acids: CASSPDRGGNGYTF. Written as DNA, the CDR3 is TGTGCCAGCAGTCCTGACAGAGGAGGCAATGGCTACACCTTC.

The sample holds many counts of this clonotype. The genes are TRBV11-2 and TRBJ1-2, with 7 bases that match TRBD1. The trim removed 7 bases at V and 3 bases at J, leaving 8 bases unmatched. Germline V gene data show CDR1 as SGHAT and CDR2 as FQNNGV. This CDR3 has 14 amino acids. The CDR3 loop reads CASTIGTGDYGYTF. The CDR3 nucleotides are TGTGCCAGCACCATAGGAACAGGGGACTATGGCTACACCTTC.

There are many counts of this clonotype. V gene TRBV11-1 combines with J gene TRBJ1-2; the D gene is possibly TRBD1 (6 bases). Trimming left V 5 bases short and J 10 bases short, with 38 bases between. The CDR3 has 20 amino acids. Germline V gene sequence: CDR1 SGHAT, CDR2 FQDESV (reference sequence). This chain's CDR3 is CASSLRGDHPDSGYRGDYTF. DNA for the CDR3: TGTGCCAGCAGCCTACGAGGGGACCACCCGGACAGTGGGTATCGTGGGGACTACACCTTC. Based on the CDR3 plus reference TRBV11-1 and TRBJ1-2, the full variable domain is EAEVAQSPRYKITEKSQAVAFWCDPISGHATLYWYRQILGQGPELLVQFQDESVVDDSQLPKDRFSAERLKGVDSTLKIQPAELGDSAMYLCASSLRGDHPDSGYRGDYTFGSGTRLTVV.

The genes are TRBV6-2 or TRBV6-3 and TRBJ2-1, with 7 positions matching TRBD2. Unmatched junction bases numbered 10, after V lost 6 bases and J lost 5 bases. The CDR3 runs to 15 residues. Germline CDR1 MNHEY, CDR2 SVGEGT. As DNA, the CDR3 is TGTGCCAGCAGAACCCCCACTAGCGCCCACAATGAGCAGTTCTTC. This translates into CASRTPTSAHNEQFF.